The source of this TCR beta chain is a study of cytomegalovirus exposure and HLA in healthy donors. Turning to the study itself: HLA-typed donors contributed 65 million to 95 million unique TCRs, which were held in an early data release. Study outcomes and limitations: Presence/absence analyses took donor sequencing depth as roughly uniform. Association of a missense DCLRE1C variant with TCR beta V- and J-gene trimming was reported in a later analysis.

The study ran its PCR with 60 Vbeta and 13 Jbeta primers. Profiled with immunoSEQ multiplex PCR; TCRdb holds only in-frame clones, not every one. The sample records over 200,000 clones, around 89% being singletons. On this clone: The antigen remains undetermined.

Germline V gives CDR1 LNHNV, CDR2 YYDKDF (reference sequence). V lost 1 base and J lost 0; bases outside the gene matches: 0. There are 15 residues in the CDR3. Material for sequencing was PBMCs. This receptor was obtained from a woman in her late teens or twenties in good health and CMV-seronegative. The chain links TRBV15 to TRBJ2-1; 7 bases match TRBD2. CDR3 protein: CATSRGLASYNEQFF. CDR3 nucleotides: TGTGCCACCAGCAGAGGACTAGCCTCCTACAATGAGCAGTTCTTC.